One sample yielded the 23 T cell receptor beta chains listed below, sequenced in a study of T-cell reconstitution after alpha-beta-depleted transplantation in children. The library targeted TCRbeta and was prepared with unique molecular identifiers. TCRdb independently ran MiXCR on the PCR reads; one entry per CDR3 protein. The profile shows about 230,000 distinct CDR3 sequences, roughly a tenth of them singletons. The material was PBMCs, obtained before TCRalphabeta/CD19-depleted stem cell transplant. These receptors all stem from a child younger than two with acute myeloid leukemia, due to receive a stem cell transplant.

CDR3 sequence: CAFARGPYEQYF. The CDR3 coding sequence is TGTGCCTTCGCTAGGGGGCCCTACGAGCAGTACTTC. V and J are TRBV30 and TRBJ2-7, with 7 bases aligning to TRBD1. The CDR3 contains 12 residues. Germline-derived CDR1 and CDR2 are GTSNPN and SVGIG (reference sequence). V lost 7 bases, J lost 2 bases, and 5 bases stayed unmatched.

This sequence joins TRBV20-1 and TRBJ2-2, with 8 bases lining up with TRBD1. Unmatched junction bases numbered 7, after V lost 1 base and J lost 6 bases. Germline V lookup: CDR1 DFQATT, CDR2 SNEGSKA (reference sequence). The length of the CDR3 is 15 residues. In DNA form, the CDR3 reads TGCAGTGCTAGAGTAGAGGACAGGGTCTCCGGGGAGCTGTTTTTT. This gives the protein CSARVEDRVSGELFF.

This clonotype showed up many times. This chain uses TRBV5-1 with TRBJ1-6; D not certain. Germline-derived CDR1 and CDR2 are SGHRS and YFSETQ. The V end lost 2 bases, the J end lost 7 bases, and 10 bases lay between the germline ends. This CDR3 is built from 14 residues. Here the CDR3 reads CASSFEGWNSPLHF. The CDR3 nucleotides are TGCGCCAGCAGCTTCGAGGGTTGGAATTCACCCCTCCACTTT.

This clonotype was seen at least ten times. The CDR3 nucleotides are TGCAGTGCTAGGGGATCTAGCGGGAGAGAGACCCAGTACTTC. Its translation: CSARGSSGRETQYF. The V and J genes are TRBV20-1 and TRBJ2-5, with 10 bases fitting TRBD2. CDR1 is DFQATT, CDR2 SNEGSKA, per germline (reference sequence). CDR3 size: 14 residues. V was pared by 3 bases and J by 4 bases, with 5 bases of the junction left unmatched.

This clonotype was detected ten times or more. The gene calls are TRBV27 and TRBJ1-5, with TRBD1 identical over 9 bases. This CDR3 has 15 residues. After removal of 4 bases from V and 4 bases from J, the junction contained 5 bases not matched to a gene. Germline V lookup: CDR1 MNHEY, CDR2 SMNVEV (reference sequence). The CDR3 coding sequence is TGTGCCAGCAGTTCAGGACAGGGGCGGAATCAGCCCCAGCATTTT. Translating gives CASSSGQGRNQPQHF.

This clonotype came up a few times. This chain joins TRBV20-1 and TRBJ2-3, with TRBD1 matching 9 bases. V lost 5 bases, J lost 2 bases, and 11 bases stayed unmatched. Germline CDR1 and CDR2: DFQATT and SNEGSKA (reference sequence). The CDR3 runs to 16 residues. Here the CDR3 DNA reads TGCAGTGCTCCAACGGGACAGGGCGCTACCACAGATACGCAGTATTTT. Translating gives CSAPTGQGATTDTQYF.

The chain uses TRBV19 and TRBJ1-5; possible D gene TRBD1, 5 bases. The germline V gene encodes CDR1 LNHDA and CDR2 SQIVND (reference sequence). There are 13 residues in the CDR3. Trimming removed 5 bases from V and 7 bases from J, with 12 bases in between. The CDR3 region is CASSRDSRQPQHF. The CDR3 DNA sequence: TGTGCCAGTAGTCGGGACTCCAGGCAGCCCCAGCATTTT.

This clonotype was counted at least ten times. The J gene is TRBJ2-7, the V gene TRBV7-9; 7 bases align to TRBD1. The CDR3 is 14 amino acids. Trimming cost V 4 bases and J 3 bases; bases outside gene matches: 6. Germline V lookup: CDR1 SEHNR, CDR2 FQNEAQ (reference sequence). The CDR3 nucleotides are TGTGCCAGCAGCTCACAGGGGAACCTCTACGAGCAGTACTTC. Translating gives CASSSQGNLYEQYF.

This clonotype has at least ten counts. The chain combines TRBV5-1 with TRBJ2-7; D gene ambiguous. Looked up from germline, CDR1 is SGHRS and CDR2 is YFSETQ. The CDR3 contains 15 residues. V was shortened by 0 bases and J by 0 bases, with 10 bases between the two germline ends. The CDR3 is CASSLDPGSSYEQYF. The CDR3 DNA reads TGCGCCAGCAGCTTGGACCCCGGTAGCTCCTACGAGCAGTACTTC.

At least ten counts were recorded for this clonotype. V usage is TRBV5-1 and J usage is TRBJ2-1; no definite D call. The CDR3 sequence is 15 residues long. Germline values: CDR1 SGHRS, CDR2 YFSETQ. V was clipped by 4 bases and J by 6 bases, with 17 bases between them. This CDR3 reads CASSPGRTSFNEQFF. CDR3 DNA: TGCGCCAGCAGCCCCGGCCGAACCTCGTTCAATGAGCAGTTCTTC.

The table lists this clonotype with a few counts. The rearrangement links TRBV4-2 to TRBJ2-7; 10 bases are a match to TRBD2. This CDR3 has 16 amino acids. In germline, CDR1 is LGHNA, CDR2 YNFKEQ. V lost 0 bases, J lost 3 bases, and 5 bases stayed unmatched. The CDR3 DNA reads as TGTGCCAGCAGCCAAGAAGCGGGAGGGGAGAACTACGAGCAGTACTTC. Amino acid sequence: CASSQEAGGENYEQYF.

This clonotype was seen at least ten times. CDR3: CASSLQGRDQETQYF. DNA of the CDR3: TGTGCCAGCAGCCTACAGGGGAGGGACCAAGAGACCCAGTACTTC. This chain uses TRBV3-1 with TRBJ2-5, with D possibly being TRBD1 or TRBD2 (7 bases each). This CDR3 contains 15 residues. Germline assignment: CDR1 LGHDT and CDR2 YNNKEL (reference sequence). Trimming took 4 bases from V and 0 from J, leaving 12 bases between them.

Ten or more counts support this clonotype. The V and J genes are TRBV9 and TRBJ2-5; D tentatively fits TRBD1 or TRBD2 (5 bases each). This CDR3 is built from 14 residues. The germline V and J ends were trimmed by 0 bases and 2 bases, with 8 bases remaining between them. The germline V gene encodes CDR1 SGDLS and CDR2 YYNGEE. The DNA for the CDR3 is TGTGCCAGCAGCGTAGGGGACCGTCAAGAGACCCAGTACTTC. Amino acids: CASSVGDRQETQYF.

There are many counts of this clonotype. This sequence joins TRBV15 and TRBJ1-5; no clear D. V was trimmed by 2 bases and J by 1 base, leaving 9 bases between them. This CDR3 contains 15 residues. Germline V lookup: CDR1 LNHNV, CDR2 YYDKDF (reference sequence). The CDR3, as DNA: TGTGCCACCAGCAGATCCGGACTCAGCAATCAGCCCCAGCATTTT. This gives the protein CATSRSGLSNQPQHF.

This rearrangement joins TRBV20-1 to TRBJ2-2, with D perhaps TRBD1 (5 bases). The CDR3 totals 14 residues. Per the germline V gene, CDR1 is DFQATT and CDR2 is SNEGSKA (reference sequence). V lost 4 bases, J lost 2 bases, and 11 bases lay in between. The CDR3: CSAKPTANTGELFF. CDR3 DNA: TGCAGTGCTAAGCCGACAGCCAACACCGGGGAGCTGTTTTTT.

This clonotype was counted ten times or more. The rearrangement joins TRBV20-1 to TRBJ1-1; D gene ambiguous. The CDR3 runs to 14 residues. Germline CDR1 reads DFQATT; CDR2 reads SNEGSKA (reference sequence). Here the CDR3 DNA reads TGCAGCGGACCTCAAACTTCTTTGGAGACTGAAGCTTTCTTT. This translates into CSGPQTSLETEAFF.

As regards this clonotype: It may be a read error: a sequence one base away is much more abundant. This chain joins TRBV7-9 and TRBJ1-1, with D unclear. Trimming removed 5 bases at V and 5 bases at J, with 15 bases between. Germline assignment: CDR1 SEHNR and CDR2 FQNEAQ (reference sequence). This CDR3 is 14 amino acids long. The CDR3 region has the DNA TGTGCCAGCAGCCTCCTACAGAGTGGGACTGAAGCTTTCTTT. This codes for CASSLLQSGTEAFF.

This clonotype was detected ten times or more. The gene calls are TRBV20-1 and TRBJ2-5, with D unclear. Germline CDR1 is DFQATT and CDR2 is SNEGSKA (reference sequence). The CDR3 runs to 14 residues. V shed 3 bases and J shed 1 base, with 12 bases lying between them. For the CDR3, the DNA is TGCAGTGCTAGCAATGGCTACAGCCAAGAGACCCAGTACTTC. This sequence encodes CSASNGYSQETQYF.

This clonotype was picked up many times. The CDR3 region is CASRHTDTQYF. In DNA form, the CDR3 reads TGTGCCAGCAGGCACACAGATACGCAGTATTTT. V and J are TRBV2 and TRBJ2-3; D gene unclear. Trimming left V 6 bases short and J 2 bases short, with 3 bases between. In germline, CDR1 is SNHLY, CDR2 FYNNEI. The CDR3 loop spans 11 amino acids.

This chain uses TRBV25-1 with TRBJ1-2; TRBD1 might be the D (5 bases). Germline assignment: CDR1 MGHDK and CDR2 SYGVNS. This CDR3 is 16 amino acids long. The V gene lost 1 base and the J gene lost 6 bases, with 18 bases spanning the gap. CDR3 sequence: CASSELGVGLLDGYTF. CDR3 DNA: TGTGCCAGCAGTGAATTGGGGGTCGGGCTATTGGATGGCTACACCTTC.

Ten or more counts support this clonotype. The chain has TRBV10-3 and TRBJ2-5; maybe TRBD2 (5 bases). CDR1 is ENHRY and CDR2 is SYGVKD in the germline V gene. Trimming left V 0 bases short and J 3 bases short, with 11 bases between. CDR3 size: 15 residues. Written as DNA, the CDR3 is TGTGCCATCAGTGAGTCGGGCGCCGGGGAAGAGACCCAGTACTTC. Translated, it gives CAISESGAGEETQYF.

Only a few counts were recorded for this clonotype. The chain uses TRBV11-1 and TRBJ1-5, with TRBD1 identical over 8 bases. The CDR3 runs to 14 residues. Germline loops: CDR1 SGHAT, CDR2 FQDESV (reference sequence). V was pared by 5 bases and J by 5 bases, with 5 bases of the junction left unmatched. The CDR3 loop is CASSTTGGDQPQHF. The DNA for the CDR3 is TGTGCCAGCAGCACTACAGGGGGGGATCAGCCCCAGCATTTT.

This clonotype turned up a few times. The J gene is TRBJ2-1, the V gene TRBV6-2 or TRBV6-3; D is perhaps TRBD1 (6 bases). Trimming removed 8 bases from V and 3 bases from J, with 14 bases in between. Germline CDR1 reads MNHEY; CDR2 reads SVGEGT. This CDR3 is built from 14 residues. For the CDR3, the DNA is TGTGCCAGCGCGACAGGACGCCGCTACAATGAGCAGTTCTTC. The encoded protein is CASATGRRYNEQFF.